One and the same sample provided the 6 T cell receptor beta chains below, sequenced in a study of tumor and adjacent non-tumor tissue in lung cancer. The library came from three nested PCR rounds adapted from ARM-PCR protocols. In TCRdb, the multiplex PCR reads were re-called with MiXCR into one record per CDR3 protein. In the table there are some 200,000 distinct CDR3 sequences, about 71% of which are singletons. This sample's RNA came from whole unsorted tissue. The source material was lung tumor tissue. The receptors were gathered from a man aged 55 to 70 with non-small cell lung cancer.

This clonotype was counted at least ten times. V and J are TRBV4-1 and TRBJ2-1; 7 bases align to TRBD2. This CDR3 contains 17 residues. Germline values: CDR1 MGHRA, CDR2 YSYEKL. V shed 0 bases and J 1 base; nucleotides not matched to a gene: 6. The CDR3, as DNA: TGCGCCAGCAGCCAAGATTCGGGGGGTGAATCCTACAATGAGCAGTTCTTC. This encodes CASSQDSGGESYNEQFF.

The V gene is TRBV20-1, the J gene TRBJ1-6; TRBD1 aligns across 7 bases. Germline V gives CDR1 DFQATT, CDR2 SNEGSKA (reference sequence). Unmatched junction bases numbered 11, after V lost 6 bases and J lost 9 bases. The CDR3 consists of 14 residues. The chain's CDR3 is CSALPGTAVSPLHF. CDR3 nucleotide sequence: TGCAGTGCGTTACCTGGGACAGCAGTTTCACCCCTCCACTTT.

In regard to this clonotype: A junction boundary mismatches the germline segment, possibly from a read error. CDR3 nucleotides: TGTGCCAGCAACTTATACGGGGCGGGCTTCAATGGGCAGTTCTTC. Translation: CASNLYGAGFNGQFF. The V and J genes are TRBV11-3 and TRBJ2-1, with D tentatively TRBD1 or TRBD2 (5 bases each). Germline CDR1 is SGHNT and CDR2 is YENEEA. This CDR3 contains 15 residues.

The chain links TRBV30 to TRBJ2-1; D possibly corresponds to TRBD2 (6 bases). The CDR3 spans 14 residues. Between the trimmed V and J ends, which lost 5 bases and 0 bases, there was a span of 11 bases. CDR1 GTSNPN and CDR2 SVGIG come from the germline V gene (reference sequence). The CDR3 coding sequence is TGTGCCTGGGGGAGGTCGCGCTCCTACAATGAGCAGTTCTTC. It codes for CAWGRSRSYNEQFF.

Regarding this clonotype: This likely comes from a read error, as the CDR3 has no conserved phenylalanine or tryptophan at its end. This chain connects TRBV5-1 to TRBJ2-2; 9 positions match TRBD2. The J segment lost 3 bases and the V segment lost 4 bases, leaving 13 bases of the junction unmatched. The CDR3 is made up of 18 amino acids. Germline V gene sequence: CDR1 SGHRS, CDR2 YFSETQ. This CDR3 is CASSRRRVAGEYTGELFY. CDR3 in DNA: TGCGCCAGCAGCCGGCGTCGGGTAGCGGGGGAATACACCGGGGAGCTGTTTTAT.

This clonotype was observed a few times. V and J are TRBV20-1 and TRBJ1-5; 7 positions match TRBD1. V trimming: 3 bases; J trimming: 2 bases; junction bases outside the gene matches: 4. This CDR3 is 14 amino acids long. The germline CDR1 and CDR2 sequences are DFQATT and SNEGSKA (reference sequence). The CDR3, as DNA: TGCAGTGCTAGTGAGGGGGCAGGCAATCAGCCCCAGCATTTT. This translates into CSASEGAGNQPQHF.